The 24 T cell receptor beta chains below were found in one sample sequenced in a study of T cells after yellow fever vaccination. Via MiXCR, TCRdb re-called the 5' RACE reads, giving one row per CDR3 protein. Of around 30,000 distinct CDR3 sequences listed, less than 5.5% are singletons. This specimen was CD8+ T cells sorted from PBMCs, taken 10 days after the yellow fever booster vaccination. The receptors shown here come from a man aged 25-45 years who received the YFV17D yellow fever vaccine.

This clonotype was seen repeatedly, ten times or more. This sequence joins TRBV6-2 or TRBV6-3 and TRBJ2-5; 13 bases fit TRBD2. The CDR3 totals 17 residues. Germline lookup yields CDR1 MNHEY and CDR2 SVGEGT. Losses at the gene ends were 0 bases for V and 5 bases for J; bases not matched to a gene: 6. CDR3 loop: CASSYSPTSGRWETQYF. CDR3 sequence (DNA): TGTGCCAGCAGTTACTCCCCGACTAGCGGGAGGTGGGAGACCCAGTACTTC.

This clonotype was counted many times. The chain employs TRBV7-8 and TRBJ2-3; 10 bases line up with TRBD2. There are 17 residues in the CDR3. Germline CDR1 and CDR2: SGHVS and FQNEAQ. V shed 4 bases, J shed 4 bases, and the junction held 11 bases outside the gene matches. The CDR3 bases are TGTGCCAGCAGCTCCTCCTTAGCGGGAGGATTGTCAGATACGCAGTATTTT. Protein: CASSSSLAGGLSDTQYF.

This clonotype occurred a few times. The CDR3 sequence is CASSIVVGGSVYNEQFF. In nucleotides, the CDR3 is TGTGCCAGTAGTATAGTGGTTGGAGGGAGTGTCTACAATGAGCAGTTCTTC. The chain uses TRBV19 and TRBJ2-1; D is perhaps TRBD2 (6 bases). The CDR3 spans 17 residues. The ends were cut back, 1 base at V and 3 bases at J, with 16 bases in the middle. Germline V lookup: CDR1 LNHDA, CDR2 SQIVND (reference sequence).

This clonotype was seen many times. The genes are TRBV7-9 and TRBJ1-3; D is unresolved. Germline assignment: CDR1 SEHNR and CDR2 FQNEAQ (reference sequence). Between the trimmed V and J ends, which lost 1 base and 0 bases, there was a span of 7 bases. The CDR3 has 15 residues. The CDR3 bases are TGTGCCAGCAGCTTAGGTTACGGCTCTGGAAACACCATATATTTT. Its translation: CASSLGYGSGNTIYF.

About this clonotype: A much larger clone sits a single nucleotide away, making a read error possible. The rearrangement joins TRBV27 to TRBJ2-1; D is ambiguous. The germline V gene encodes CDR1 MNHEY and CDR2 SMNVEV (reference sequence). CDR3 length: 13 amino acids. V was cut by 2 bases and J by 1 base, with 3 bases left in between. The CDR3 region has the DNA TGTGCCAGCAGTTTAATGTCCTACAATGAGCAGTTCTTC. Amino acid sequence: CASSLMSYNEQFF.

The V gene is TRBV5-8, the J gene TRBJ2-1, with D perhaps assigned TRBD1 or TRBD2 (5 bases each). Trimming removed 4 bases at V and 7 bases at J, with 15 bases between. Germline V gene sequence: CDR1 SGHTS, CDR2 YDEGEE. CDR3 length: 14 amino acids. This CDR3 is CASSRGPGWNEQFF. The DNA of the CDR3 is TGTGCCAGCAGCCGCGGGCCAGGGTGGAATGAGCAGTTCTTC.

This clonotype was counted ten times or more. This chain connects TRBV6-2 or TRBV6-3 to TRBJ1-5; D perhaps matches TRBD1 (6 bases). Germline assignment: CDR1 MNHEY and CDR2 SVGEGT. Trimming took off 6 bases at V and 6 bases at J, with 12 bases between the two ends. The CDR3 loop spans 13 amino acids. CDR3 region: CASRPGGGQPQHF. DNA of the CDR3: TGTGCCAGCAGACCGGGAGGGGGTCAGCCCCAGCATTTT.

This clonotype has at least ten counts. The chain couples TRBV5-1 to TRBJ1-5, with 7 nucleotides matching TRBD1. J was trimmed by 3 bases and V by 4 bases; bases with no gene match: 4. Germline V gene data show CDR1 as SGHRS and CDR2 as YFSETQ. The CDR3 length is 14 residues. This chain's CDR3 is CASSLGTDNQPQHF. The CDR3 DNA is TGCGCCAGCAGCCTCGGGACAGACAATCAGCCCCAGCATTTT.

This clonotype was detected many times. The CDR3 reads CASSSPGSRYNEQFF. The CDR3 nucleotides read TGTGCCAGCAGTTCCCCGGGTAGCAGATACAATGAGCAGTTCTTC. The chain recombines TRBV28 with TRBJ2-1; no firm D call. Germline V gene data show CDR1 as MDHEN and CDR2 as SYDVKM. V gave up 4 bases and J gave up 4 bases, with 14 bases separating them. The CDR3 spans 15 residues.

This clonotype was detected many times. The V call is TRBV5-1, the J call TRBJ1-2, with TRBD1 identical over 8 bases. The CDR3 contains 13 residues. Germline trimming cut 4 bases from V and 8 bases from J; bases unmatched to any gene: 7. Germline CDR1 reads SGHRS; CDR2 reads YFSETQ. The CDR3: CASSRDRMDGYTF. Here the CDR3 DNA reads TGCGCCAGCAGCCGGGACAGGATGGACGGCTACACCTTC.

This clonotype has ten or more counts. This CDR3 is CASNPSGSSYNEQFF. The CDR3 DNA follows: TGTGCCAGCAACCCTAGCGGGAGCTCCTACAATGAGCAGTTCTTC. The chain couples TRBV6-2 or TRBV6-3 to TRBJ2-1, with TRBD2 matching 10 bases. This CDR3 has 15 residues. Germline values: CDR1 MNHEY, CDR2 SVGEGT. V trimming: 7 bases; J trimming: 0 bases; junction bases outside the gene matches: 3.

In this sample, this clonotype turned up once. This could be a read error, since a much larger clone is one nucleotide away. This rearrangement joins TRBV27 to TRBJ1-5; TRBD1 is a possible D gene (6 bases). Trimming shortened V by 5 bases and J by 4 bases, and 12 bases separated the two germline ends. CDR3 length equals 14 residues. Germline lookup yields CDR1 MNHEY and CDR2 SMNVEV (reference sequence). CDR3 sequence (DNA): TGTGCCAGCAGTCCTTGGACAGATAATCAGCCCCAGCATTTT. The encoded protein is CASSPWTDNQPQHF.

This clonotype was counted at least ten times. The chain employs TRBV27 and TRBJ2-2; D call uncertain. Per germline, CDR1 MNHEY and CDR2 SMNVEV (reference sequence). This CDR3 comprises 15 residues. With 4 bases removed from V and 6 bases from J, the gap between germline ends came to 15 bases. The CDR3 reads CASSYETVRPGELFF. The CDR3 DNA follows: TGTGCCAGCAGTTACGAGACCGTGCGTCCCGGGGAGCTGTTTTTT.

The sample holds many counts of this clonotype. The chain has TRBV6-5 and TRBJ2-2; D gene ambiguous. The V gene's germline CDR1 is MNHEY and CDR2 SVGAGI. The CDR3 has 14 amino acids. The germline V and J ends were trimmed by 7 bases and 8 bases, with 17 bases remaining between them. CDR3 region: CASIGLGIGGELFF. The DNA of the CDR3 is TGTGCCAGCATAGGGTTAGGAATTGGGGGGGAGCTGTTTTTT.

This chain connects TRBV7-2 to TRBJ2-3, with TRBD2 identical over 8 bases. V trimming: 3 bases; J trimming: 0 bases; junction bases outside the gene matches: 2. The CDR3 is made up of 15 amino acids. Germline V CDR1 and CDR2: SGHTA, FQGNSA. The DNA of the CDR3 is TGTGCCAGCAGCTTTACTAGCGGAAGCACAGATACGCAGTATTTT. It encodes CASSFTSGSTDTQYF.

This clonotype appeared many times. This chain uses TRBV7-9 with TRBJ2-1, with D possibly being TRBD2 (6 bases). CDR3 length: 16 residues. The germline gives CDR1 SEHNR, CDR2 FQNEAQ (reference sequence). The germline V and J ends were trimmed by 0 bases and 3 bases, with 12 bases remaining between them. This CDR3 reads CASSLADGSNYNEQFF. CDR3 DNA: TGTGCCAGCAGCTTAGCGGACGGGAGTAACTACAATGAGCAGTTCTTC.

There are a few counts of this clonotype. The chain has TRBV9 and TRBJ2-2; D is undetermined. The V gene's germline CDR1 is SGDLS and CDR2 YYNGEE. Trimming stripped 0 bases from V and 6 bases from J, with 6 bases between. The length of the CDR3 is 13 residues. The CDR3 reads CASSVDDPGELFF. CDR3 coding DNA: TGTGCCAGCAGCGTAGATGACCCCGGGGAGCTGTTTTTT.

This clonotype was seen repeatedly, ten times or more. The V and J genes are TRBV19 and TRBJ2-3; D is perhaps TRBD2 (6 bases). V lost 5 bases and J lost 11, with 11 bases in between. Germline lookup yields CDR1 LNHDA and CDR2 SQIVND (reference sequence). The CDR3 is 11 amino acids. The CDR3 DNA reads as TGTGCCAGTAGTGTGGGGACTCTGCAGTATTTT. This codes for CASSVGTLQYF.

This clonotype was observed many times. The J gene is TRBJ2-3, the V gene TRBV20-1, with 12 positions matching TRBD2. The germline CDR1 and CDR2 sequences are DFQATT and SNEGSKA (reference sequence). The CDR3 runs to 18 residues. With 4 bases clipped from V and 5 bases from J, the junction kept 16 bases outside the gene matches. CDR3 amino acids: CSANDQLGLAGRLDTQYF. The CDR3 bases are TGCAGTGCTAACGACCAATTAGGACTAGCGGGAAGATTAGATACGCAGTATTTT.

This clonotype was seen many times. The genes are TRBV12-3 or TRBV12-4 and TRBJ2-7; D is unresolved. The CDR3 has 12 residues. Trimming left V 3 bases short and J 6 bases short, with 9 bases between. The CDR3 DNA reads TGTGCCAGCAGTTTTGTCGCCCTCGAGCAGTACTTC. This gives the protein CASSFVALEQYF.

Only a few counts were recorded for this clonotype. The V and J genes are TRBV11-2 and TRBJ2-7; D may match TRBD1 or TRBD2 (6 bases each). CDR3 length: 15 residues. V dropped 5 bases and J dropped 4 bases, with 18 bases sitting between them. Per germline, CDR1 SGHAT and CDR2 FQNNGV. The CDR3 nucleotides read TGTGCCAGCAGCCCCGGATGGGGGGCCTCGTACGAGCAGTACTTC. It encodes CASSPGWGASYEQYF.

This clonotype was seen ten or more times. The CDR3 loop reads CASPDRAASTDTQYF. DNA of the CDR3: TGTGCCAGCCCTGACAGGGCTGCTAGCACAGATACGCAGTATTTT. The chain links TRBV6-1 to TRBJ2-3; 7 nucleotides agree with TRBD1. The CDR3 spans 15 residues. J lost 0 bases, V lost 8 bases, and 8 bases had no gene match. Germline-derived CDR1 and CDR2 are MNHNS and SASEGT.

Regarding this clonotype: This may stem from a read error, because a much larger clone lies one nucleotide away. The rearrangement links TRBV7-6 to TRBJ1-1; D gene uncertain. Germline V lookup: CDR1 SGHVS, CDR2 FNYEAQ. The germline V and J ends were trimmed by 1 base and 11 bases, with 17 bases remaining between them. This CDR3 has 14 residues. In nucleotides, the CDR3 is TGTGCCAGCAGCTTAGTCAGCGTCGGGAGTCCGGCTTTCTTT. Protein: CASSLVSVGSPAFF.

For this clonotype: A much larger clone is a single base away; this may be a read error. The J gene is TRBJ2-5, the V gene TRBV12-3 or TRBV12-4; D possibly matches TRBD1 or TRBD2 (6 bases each). The CDR3 length is 13 residues. The CDR3 is CASSLRGEEAQYF. DNA of the CDR3: TGTGCCAGCAGTTTAAGGGGGGAAGAGGCCCAGTACTTC.